This T cell receptor (beta chain) was profiled in a study of blood T cell repertoires in COVID-19. Turning to the study itself: Samples came from the United States, Italy and Spain, spanning acute and convalescent COVID-19. In each case, the material was cDNA or gDNA derived from T cells, B-cell-depleted T cells, or PBMCs.

Enrolled during active infection, Seattle patients were then followed longitudinally. As processed by the authors: Estimation of nucleated cell counts relied on the amplification of reference gene primers. Data came from immunoSEQ multiplex PCR; TCRdb stores just in-frame clones and leaves some out. From that table come the V and J calls and clone size; the DNA was used to work out D and trimming. Found here are around 260,000 clones, about 90% of them singletons; the top ten hold around 9.6%. The CDR3 is 16 amino acids. Germline V CDR1 and CDR2: MGHRA, YSYEKL. V shed 0 bases and J shed 4 bases, with 13 bases lying between them.

The sequencing sample was made of peripheral blood. The chain carries TRBV4-1 and TRBJ1-5; TRBD1 is a possible D gene (6 bases). The clonotype was recovered from a woman in her seventies with COVID-19, enrolled during active disease. Here the CDR3 reads CASSQEGGAGNQPQHF. The CDR3 coding sequence is TGCGCCAGCAGCCAAGAAGGGGGGGCAGGGAATCAGCCCCAGCATTTT.